Each of the 25 T cell receptor beta chains below was sequenced from the same sample in a study of cytomegalovirus exposure and HLA in healthy donors. Researchers ran the PCR with 60 Vbeta and 13 Jbeta primers. The method was immunoSEQ multiplex PCR; TCRdb's version includes in-frame clones alone and lacks a portion of them. The data hold fewer than 200,000 clones, with approximately 77% observed a single time. The sample comprised PBMCs. The source of these receptors is a female donor in good health and CMV-seronegative.

The rearrangement uses TRBV5-1 and TRBJ2-1; D is ambiguous. The germline gives CDR1 SGHRS, CDR2 YFSETQ. The CDR3 has 14 amino acids. The ends were cut back, 2 bases at V and 2 bases at J, with 8 bases in the middle. The chain's CDR3 is CASSLDSTYNEQFF. The CDR3 DNA sequence: TGCGCCAGCAGCTTAGATAGTACCTACAATGAGCAGTTCTTC.

V is TRBV4-1 and J is TRBJ1-2; 9 nucleotides match TRBD1. The J segment lost 2 bases and the V segment lost 4 bases, leaving 8 bases of the junction unmatched. Germline V gene data show CDR1 as MGHRA and CDR2 as YSYEKL. The CDR3 contains 16 residues. The CDR3, as DNA: TGCGCCAGCAGCCCAAGGACAGGGGAAAGGAACTATGGCTACACCTTC. Its protein product is CASSPRTGERNYGYTF.

The rearrangement links TRBV5-3 to TRBJ2-7; maybe TRBD1 (5 bases). TRBV5-3 is noted as an ORF with a role that remains uncertain. With 1 base removed from V and 4 bases from J, the gap between germline ends came to 12 bases. The CDR3 is 14 amino acids. The CDR3 nucleotides read TGTGCCAGAAGCTTGCCGGACAATCCGTACGAGCAGTACTTC. Protein sequence: CARSLPDNPYEQYF.

V gene TRBV7-2 combines with J gene TRBJ1-2; TRBD1 matches 7 bases. The CDR3 is made up of 15 amino acids. Germline CDR1 is SGHTA and CDR2 is FQGNSA. V lost 3 bases to trimming and J lost 3 bases; unmatched junction nucleotides: 7. CDR3: CASSLDRSGDYGYTF. CDR3 coding DNA: TGTGCCAGCAGCTTGGACAGGTCGGGGGACTATGGCTACACCTTC.

The chain carries TRBV18 and TRBJ2-3, with TRBD1 matching 7 bases. V shed 5 bases and J 4 bases; nucleotides not matched to a gene: 12. This CDR3 comprises 16 residues. CDR1 and CDR2 from the germline V gene are KGHSH and LQKENI. For the CDR3, the DNA is TGTGCCAGCTCAGCAACACAGGGGTATGGTTCAGATACGCAGTATTTT. This sequence encodes CASSATQGYGSDTQYF.

This chain joins TRBV4-1 and TRBJ2-5, with 9 bases aligning to TRBD2. This CDR3 contains 18 residues. The V and J ends lost 4 bases and 4 bases, in that order; junction bases with no gene match: 16. Germline lookup yields CDR1 MGHRA and CDR2 YSYEKL. Here the CDR3 reads CASSPQASVRGGPETQYF. The CDR3 DNA sequence: TGCGCCAGCAGCCCCCAGGCCTCGGTGCGGGGGGGCCCAGAGACCCAGTACTTC.

The gene calls are TRBV7-3 and TRBJ2-3; D is uncertain. V was pared by 1 base and J by 0 bases, with 11 bases between. The CDR3 contains 16 residues. CDR1 and CDR2 (germline): SGHTA, FQGTGA. The CDR3, as DNA: TGTGCCAGCAGCTTAAACGCGGCGGTTAGCACAGATACGCAGTATTTT. It is translated as CASSLNAAVSTDTQYF.

The rearrangement joins TRBV15 to TRBJ2-3; 7 bases line up with TRBD2. The V gene end was trimmed by 6 bases and the J gene end by 4 bases; junction bases not matched to a gene: 13. This CDR3 comprises 16 residues. Germline CDR1 LNHNV, CDR2 YYDKDF (reference sequence). CDR3 coding DNA: TGTGCCACCAGTTTCGAGGGCGGGAGCATAGCAGATACGCAGTATTTT. It yields the protein CATSFEGGSIADTQYF.

This clone appeared once. The chain links TRBV30 to TRBJ1-2; D is ambiguous. Deletions cut 2 bases from V and 7 bases from J, with 17 bases between. From germline, CDR1 is GTSNPN and CDR2 SVGIG (reference sequence). This CDR3 has 14 residues. The CDR3 DNA reads TGTGCCTGGAGTCTCCTGGACTCCCACGGTGGCTACACCTTC. Translation: CAWSLLDSHGGYTF. Complete variable domain (other parts from reference TRBV30 and TRBJ1-2): SQTIHQWPATLVQPVGSPLSLECTVEGTSNPNLYWYRQAAGRGLQLLFYSVGIGQISSEVPQNLSASRPQDRQFILSSKKLLLSDSGFYLCAWSLLDSHGGYTFGSGTRLTVV.

The chain carries TRBV5-6 and TRBJ1-2, with unresolved D. V was clipped by 0 bases and J by 6 bases, with 6 bases between them. This CDR3 contains 12 residues. Looked up from germline, CDR1 is SGHDT and CDR2 is YYEEEE. CDR3 in amino acids: CASSLVQHGYTF. The CDR3 bases are TGTGCCAGCAGCTTGGTACAGCATGGCTACACCTTC.

The V and J genes are TRBV4-1 and TRBJ1-4; D may be TRBD1 (6 bases). Trimming shortened V by 4 bases and J by 7 bases, and 10 bases separated the two germline ends. The CDR3 runs to 13 residues. Germline assignment: CDR1 MGHRA and CDR2 YSYEKL. The CDR3 sequence is CASSRGPLEKLFF. The CDR3 DNA sequence: TGCGCCAGCAGCCGGGGGCCCCTTGAAAAACTGTTTTTT.

The chain employs TRBV9 and TRBJ1-1; D is uncertain. This CDR3 is built from 15 residues. Between the trimmed V and J ends, which lost 0 bases and 4 bases, there was a span of 13 bases. From germline, CDR1 is SGDLS and CDR2 YYNGEE. CDR3 protein: CASSVGPGSPTEAFF. Here the CDR3 DNA reads TGTGCCAGCAGCGTAGGCCCGGGTAGTCCCACTGAAGCTTTCTTT.

CDR3 protein: CASSLQGDSYNEQFF. For the CDR3, the DNA is TGCGCCAGCAGCTTGCAAGGGGATTCCTACAATGAGCAGTTCTTC. The J gene is TRBJ2-1, the V gene TRBV5-1, with D possibly TRBD1 on 5 matching bases. V shed 1 base and J shed 1 base, with 9 bases lying between them. The germline V gene encodes CDR1 SGHRS and CDR2 YFSETQ. This CDR3 is 15 amino acids long.

This rearrangement joins TRBV11-2 to TRBJ1-2; unclear D gene. The length of the CDR3 is 14 residues. In germline, CDR1 is SGHAT, CDR2 FQNNGV. V was shortened by 1 base and J by 4 bases, with 10 bases between the two germline ends. The CDR3 DNA reads as TGTGCCAGCAGCTTAGCCCTACAGTCCTATGGCTACACCTTC. Protein: CASSLALQSYGYTF.

This clone was detected only a few times. The chain couples TRBV7-3 to TRBJ1-4, with 9 bases that match TRBD1. Germline CDR1 reads SGHTA; CDR2 reads FQGTGA. This CDR3 has 15 residues. Germline trimming cut 5 bases from V and 8 bases from J; bases unmatched to any gene: 9. The CDR3 coding sequence is TGTGCCAGCAGCAGGGGGACAGGGCAAAAGGAAAAACTGTTTTTT. Protein: CASSRGTGQKEKLFF.

V gene TRBV28 combines with J gene TRBJ1-2; possible D gene TRBD1, 5 bases. In germline, CDR1 is MDHEN, CDR2 SYDVKM. The CDR3 runs 15 residues. The V end was cut by 5 bases, the J end by 3 bases, with 16 bases between. The CDR3 loop reads CASSATGTQHYGYTF. DNA of the CDR3: TGTGCCAGCAGTGCCACCGGGACTCAGCACTATGGCTACACCTTC.

The CDR3 nucleotides read TGTGCCAGCAGCCCCGCAGGTTCTGGCTACACCTTC. It encodes CASSPAGSGYTF. V is TRBV4-2 and J is TRBJ1-2; no clear D gene. The ends were cut back, 4 bases at V and 7 bases at J, with 10 bases in the middle. The CDR3 covers 12 residues. CDR1 LGHNA and CDR2 YNFKEQ come from the germline V gene.

This clone turned up a few times. This chain links TRBV2 with TRBJ2-6, with D hard to call. The CDR3 covers 15 residues. Germline assignment: CDR1 SNHLY and CDR2 FYNNEI. The ends were cut back, 5 bases at V and 0 bases at J, with 8 bases in the middle. The CDR3 loop is CASSYSLSGANVLTF. DNA for the CDR3: TGTGCCAGCAGTTATTCCCTCTCTGGGGCCAACGTCCTGACTTTC.

The gene calls are TRBV4-2 and TRBJ2-5, with 8 positions matching TRBD2. Trimming at V came to 1 base and at J to 5 bases, leaving 12 bases not matched to a gene. This CDR3 region has 17 residues. The germline V gene has CDR1 LGHNA and CDR2 YNFKEQ. In DNA form, the CDR3 reads TGTGCCAGCAGCCAAGCGGGGGGGGGTGGATTTAGGGAGACCCAGTACTTC. It encodes CASSQAGGGGFRETQYF.

This chain connects TRBV2 to TRBJ1-1; possibly TRBD1 for D (6 bases). Germline CDR1 SNHLY, CDR2 FYNNEI. The CDR3 contains 15 residues. V was pared by 4 bases and J by 4 bases, with 16 bases between. Here the CDR3 reads CASSVWGQVGTEAFF. For the CDR3, the DNA is TGTGCCAGCAGTGTTTGGGGGCAGGTCGGCACTGAAGCTTTCTTT.

This chain uses TRBV19 with TRBJ1-1, with D hard to call. Trimming stripped 1 base from V and 1 base from J, with 10 bases between. This CDR3 comprises 15 residues. Germline V lookup: CDR1 LNHDA, CDR2 SQIVND (reference sequence). CDR3 coding DNA: TGTGCCAGTAGTATAGTCGGAGGGAAGAACACTGAAGCTTTCTTT. This gives the protein CASSIVGGKNTEAFF.

This clone occurred once. The rearrangement joins TRBV19 to TRBJ2-7; D is unclear. The CDR3 is 13 residues long. CDR1 is LNHDA and CDR2 is SQIVND in the germline V gene (reference sequence). V gave up 5 bases and J gave up 1 base, with 9 bases separating them. The CDR3 protein is CASSLTVSYEQYF. The CDR3 DNA follows: TGTGCCAGTAGTCTAACTGTTTCCTACGAGCAGTACTTC.

The V call is TRBV28, the J call TRBJ2-7, with TRBD1 matching over 7 bases. From germline, CDR1 is MDHEN and CDR2 SYDVKM. The trim removed 5 bases at V and 7 bases at J, leaving 8 bases unmatched. The CDR3 has 13 amino acids. CDR3 nucleotides: TGTGCCAGCAGTCCGACAGGGTCTCGTGAGCAGTACTTC. Protein product: CASSPTGSREQYF.

The V call is TRBV5-1, the J call TRBJ1-2, with TRBD1 as a possible D gene (5 bases). Trimming cost V 2 bases and J 4 bases, with 18 bases left between them. This CDR3 is 16 amino acids long. Germline lookup yields CDR1 SGHRS and CDR2 YFSETQ. As DNA, the CDR3 is TGCGCCAGCAGCTTCAGGGAATCGAATAAGGGCTATGGCTACACCTTC. Translated: CASSFRESNKGYGYTF.

This chain uses TRBV6-6 with TRBJ2-4; 8 positions match TRBD2. The CDR3 totals 14 residues. The V gene's germline CDR1 is MNHNY and CDR2 SVGAGI (reference sequence). With 6 bases clipped from V and 3 bases from J, the junction kept 4 bases outside the gene matches. The CDR3 DNA follows: TGTGCCAGCAGCCCCGGGGGGGACAAAAACATTCAGTACTTC. This gives the protein CASSPGGDKNIQYF.